This TCR beta chain was found in a study of blood T cell repertoires in COVID-19 (dated by TCRdb to the early 2020s). As for the study more broadly: Collaborator samples came from the United States, Italy and Spain and covered acute and convalescent phases of COVID-19. The material from the prospective study consisted of cDNA or gDNA derived from T cells, B-cell-depleted T cells, or PBMCs. The dataset comprised deeply sampled blood TCRbeta repertoires from subjects exposed to, actively infected with, or recovered from COVID-19. The repertoires were released in a freely available public database meant as a resource for research on the immune response to SARS-CoV-2. Samples were obtained from the ongoing ImmuneRACE study (first 160 participants) and from over 1,000 subjects provided by 6 global collaborators. Nearly every sample came with metadata listing a de-identified subject ID, COVID-19 status, age in years and sex. Where HLA class I and class II types were available, the types were taken from metadata supplied by the sample provider, not from assay-based typing. Overall results and qualifications from the work: The quantity of clinical and demographic metadata differed by source and by participant and was supplied without curation.

Regarding this clone: The target of this receptor is not known. No much larger clone exists at a distance of one base, and base qualities are not known.

Each collaborating institution followed its own protocols to collect whole blood in K2EDTA tubes. For TCRbeta analysis, collaborators shipped samples as frozen whole blood, isolated PBMCs, or DNA extracted from either of those sample types. TCRbeta CDR3 regions were amplified from genomic DNA using the immunoSEQ Assay, a bias-controlled multiplex PCR. The paper's data handling went like this. The number of nucleated cells in each sample was estimated by amplification of reference gene primers within the assay. To quantify the absolute abundance of each unique TCRbeta CDR3 rearrangement, sequence reads were collapsed and filtered. For each sample, productive Simpson clonality was calculated as the square root of Simpson's diversity index over productive rearrangements. Entries here come from immuneACCESS through TCRdb and include only in-frame sequences with V and J called. Some clones fail to appear in such tables; in the studies checked, an unresolved V gene covers under half of the shortfall, and the cause of the remainder is unknown. Clone size and the V and J calls come from that table; the DNA yielded D and trimming. Across this sample there are under 150,000 clones, with 55% to 70% seen only once. The top ten hold approximately 2.3% of the sample.

The junction shows trimming of 0 bases on V and 4 bases on J, plus 13 bases between the germline ends. Inclusive of the bounding cysteine and phenylalanine, the CDR3 is 15 residues long. Kept here is only the CDR3 DNA, which spans 45 bases and is read in frame from base 1. CDR1 SGHDT and CDR2 YYEEEE are derived from the germline V gene. This receptor was taken from a woman between 65 and 79 years old with acute or convalescent COVID-19. The V gene is TRBV5-6 and the J gene is TRBJ1-1; no D gene call is confident. The sample consisted of peripheral blood. The bases read TGTGCCAGCAGCTTGGGAATGGGGAGTCGCACTGAAGCTTTCTTT. Its protein reads: CASSLGMGSRTEAFF.